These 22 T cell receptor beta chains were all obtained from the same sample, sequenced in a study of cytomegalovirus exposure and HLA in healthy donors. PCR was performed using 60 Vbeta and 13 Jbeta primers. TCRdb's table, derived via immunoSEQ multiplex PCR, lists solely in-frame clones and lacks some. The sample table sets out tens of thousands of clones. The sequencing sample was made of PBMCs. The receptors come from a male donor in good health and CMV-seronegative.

CDR3 region: CASSSEGGQPQHF. The CDR3 bases are TGTGCCAGCAGCTCCGAGGGAGGGCAGCCCCAGCATTTT. The chain uses TRBV7-9 and TRBJ1-5; D call uncertain. V shed 4 bases and J shed 7 bases, with 11 bases lying between them. Germline CDR1 reads SEHNR; CDR2 reads FQNEAQ (reference sequence). This CDR3 comprises 13 residues.

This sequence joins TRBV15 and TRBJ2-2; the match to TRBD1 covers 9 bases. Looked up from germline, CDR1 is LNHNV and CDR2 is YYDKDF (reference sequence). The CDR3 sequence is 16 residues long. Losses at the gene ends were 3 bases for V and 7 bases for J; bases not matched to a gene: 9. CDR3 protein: CATSRPHRGRDGELFF. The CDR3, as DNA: TGTGCCACCAGCAGGCCCCACAGGGGGCGTGACGGGGAGCTGTTTTTT.

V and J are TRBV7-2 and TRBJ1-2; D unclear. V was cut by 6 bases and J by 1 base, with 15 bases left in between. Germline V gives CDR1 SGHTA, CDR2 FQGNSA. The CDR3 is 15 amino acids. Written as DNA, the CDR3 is TGTGCCAGCAGTTTCGACTCGAACGTTAACTATGGCTACACCTTC. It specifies CASSFDSNVNYGYTF.

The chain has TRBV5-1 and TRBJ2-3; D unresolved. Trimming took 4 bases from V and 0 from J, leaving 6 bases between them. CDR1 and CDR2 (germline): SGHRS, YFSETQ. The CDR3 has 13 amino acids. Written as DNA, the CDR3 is TGCGCCAGCAGCGAAGCTAGCACAGATACGCAGTATTTT. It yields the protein CASSEASTDTQYF.

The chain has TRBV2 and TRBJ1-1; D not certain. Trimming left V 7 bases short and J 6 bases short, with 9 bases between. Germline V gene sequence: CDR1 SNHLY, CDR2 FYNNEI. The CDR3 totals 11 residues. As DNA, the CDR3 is TGTGCCAGCATAAGACGGGCTGAAGCTTTCTTT. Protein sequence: CASIRRAEAFF.

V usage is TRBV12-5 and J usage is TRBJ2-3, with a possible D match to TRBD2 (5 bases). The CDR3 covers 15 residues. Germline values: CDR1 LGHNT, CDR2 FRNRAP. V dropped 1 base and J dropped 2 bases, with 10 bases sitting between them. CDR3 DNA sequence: TGTGCTAGTGGTTTGGGTATGGGAGCCACAGATACGCAGTATTTT. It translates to CASGLGMGATDTQYF.

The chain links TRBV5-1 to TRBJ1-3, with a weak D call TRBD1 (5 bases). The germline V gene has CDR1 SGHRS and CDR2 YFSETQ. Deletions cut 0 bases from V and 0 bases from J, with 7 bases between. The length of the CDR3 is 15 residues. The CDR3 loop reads CASSLEGDSGNTIYF. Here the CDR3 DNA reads TGCGCCAGCAGCTTGGAAGGGGACTCTGGAAACACCATATATTTT.

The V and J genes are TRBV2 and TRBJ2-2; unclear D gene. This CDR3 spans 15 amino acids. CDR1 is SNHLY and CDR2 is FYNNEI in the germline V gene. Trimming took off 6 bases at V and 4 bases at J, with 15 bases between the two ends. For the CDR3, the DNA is TGTGCCAGCAGACCCGACGGCTCGGGCACCGGGGAGCTGTTTTTT. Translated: CASRPDGSGTGELFF.

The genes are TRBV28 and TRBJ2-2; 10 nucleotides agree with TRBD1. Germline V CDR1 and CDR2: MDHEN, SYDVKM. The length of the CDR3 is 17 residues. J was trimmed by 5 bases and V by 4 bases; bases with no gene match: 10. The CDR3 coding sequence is TGTGCCAGCAGTTCCTACTCCGGGACAGGGGTAACCGGGGAGCTGTTTTTT. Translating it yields CASSSYSGTGVTGELFF.

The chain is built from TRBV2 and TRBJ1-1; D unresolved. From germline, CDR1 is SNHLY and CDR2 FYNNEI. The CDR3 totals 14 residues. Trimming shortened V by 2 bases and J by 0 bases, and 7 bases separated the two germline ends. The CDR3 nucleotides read TGTGCCAGCAGTGAATCCCAGGTGAACACTGAAGCTTTCTTT. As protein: CASSESQVNTEAFF. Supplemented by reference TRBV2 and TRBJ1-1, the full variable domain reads EPEVTQTPSHQVTQMGQEVILRCVPISNHLYFYWYRQILGQKVEFLVSFYNNEISEKSEIFDDQFSVERPDGSNFTLKIRSTKLEDSAMYFCASSESQVNTEAFFGQGTRLTVV.

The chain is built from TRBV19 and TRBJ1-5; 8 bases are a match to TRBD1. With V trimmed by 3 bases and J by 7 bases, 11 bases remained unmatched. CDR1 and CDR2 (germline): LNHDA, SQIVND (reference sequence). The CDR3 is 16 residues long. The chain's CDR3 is CASSIIGQGARQPQHF. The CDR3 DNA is TGTGCCAGTAGTATCATAGGGCAGGGGGCGAGGCAGCCCCAGCATTTT. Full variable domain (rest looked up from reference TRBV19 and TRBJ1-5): DGGITQSPKYLFRKEGQNVTLSCEQNLNHDAMYWYRQDPGQGLRLIYYSQIVNDFQKGDIAEGYSVSREKKESFPLTVTSAQKNPTAFYLCASSIIGQGARQPQHFGDGTRLSIL.

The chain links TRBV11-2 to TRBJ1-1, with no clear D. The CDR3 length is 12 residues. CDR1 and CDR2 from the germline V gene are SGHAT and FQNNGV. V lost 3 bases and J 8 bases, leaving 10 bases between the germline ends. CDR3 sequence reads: CASSFERGEAFF. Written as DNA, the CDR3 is TGTGCCAGCAGCTTCGAGAGAGGGGAAGCTTTCTTT.

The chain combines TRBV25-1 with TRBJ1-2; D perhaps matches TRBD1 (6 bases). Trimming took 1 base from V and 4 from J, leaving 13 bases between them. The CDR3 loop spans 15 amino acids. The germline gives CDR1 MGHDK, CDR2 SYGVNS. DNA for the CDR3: TGTGCCAGCAGTGAATTCGGCAGGGGCGGCTATGGCTACACCTTC. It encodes CASSEFGRGGYGYTF.

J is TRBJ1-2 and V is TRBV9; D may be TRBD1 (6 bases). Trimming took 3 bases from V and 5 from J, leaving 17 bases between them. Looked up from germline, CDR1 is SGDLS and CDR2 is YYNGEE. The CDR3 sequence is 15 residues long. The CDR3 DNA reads TGTGCCAGCAGCGGCACAGGGTCCCCTTGGTATGGCTACACCTTC. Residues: CASSGTGSPWYGYTF.

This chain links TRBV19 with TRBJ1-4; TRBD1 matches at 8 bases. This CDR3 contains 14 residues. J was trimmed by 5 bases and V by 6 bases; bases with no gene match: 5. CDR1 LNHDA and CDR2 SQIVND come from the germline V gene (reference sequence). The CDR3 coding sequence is TGTGCCAGTAGCCGGGACAGGAAAAATGAAAAACTGTTTTTT. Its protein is CASSRDRKNEKLFF.

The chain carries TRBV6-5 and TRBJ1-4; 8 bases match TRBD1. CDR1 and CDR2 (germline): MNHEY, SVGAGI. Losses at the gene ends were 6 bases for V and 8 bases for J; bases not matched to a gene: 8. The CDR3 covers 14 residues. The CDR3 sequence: CASRNGQGLEKLFF. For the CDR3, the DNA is TGTGCCAGCAGAAACGGACAGGGATTGGAAAAACTGTTTTTT.

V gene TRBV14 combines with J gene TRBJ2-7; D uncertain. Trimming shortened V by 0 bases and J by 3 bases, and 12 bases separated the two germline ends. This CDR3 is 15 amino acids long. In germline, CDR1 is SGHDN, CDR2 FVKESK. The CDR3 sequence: CASSQEVVVFYEQYF. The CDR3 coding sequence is TGTGCCAGCAGCCAAGAGGTCGTAGTGTTCTACGAGCAGTACTTC.

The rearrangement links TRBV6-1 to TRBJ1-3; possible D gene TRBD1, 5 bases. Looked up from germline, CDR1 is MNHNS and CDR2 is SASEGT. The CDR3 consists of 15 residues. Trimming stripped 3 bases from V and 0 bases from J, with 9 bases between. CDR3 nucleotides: TGTGCCAGCAGTGAGGGGCGTAGCTCTGGAAACACCATATATTTT. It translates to CASSEGRSSGNTIYF.

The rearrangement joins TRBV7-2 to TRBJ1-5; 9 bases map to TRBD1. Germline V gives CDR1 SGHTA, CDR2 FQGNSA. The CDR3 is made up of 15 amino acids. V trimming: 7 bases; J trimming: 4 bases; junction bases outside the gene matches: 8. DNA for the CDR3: TGTGCCAGCACTGAGGGACAGGGTGGAAATCAGCCCCAGCATTTT. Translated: CASTEGQGGNQPQHF.

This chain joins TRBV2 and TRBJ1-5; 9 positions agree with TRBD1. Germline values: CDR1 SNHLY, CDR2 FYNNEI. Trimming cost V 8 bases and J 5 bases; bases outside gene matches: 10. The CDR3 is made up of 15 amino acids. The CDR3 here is CASRRDRERDQPQHF. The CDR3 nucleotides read TGTGCCAGCCGAAGGGACAGGGAGAGGGATCAGCCCCAGCATTTT.

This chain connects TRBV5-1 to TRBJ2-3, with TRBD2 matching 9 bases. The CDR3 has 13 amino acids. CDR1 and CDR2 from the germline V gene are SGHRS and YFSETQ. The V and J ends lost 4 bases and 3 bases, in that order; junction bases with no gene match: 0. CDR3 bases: TGCGCCAGCAGCCTAGCGGGGACAGATACGCAGTATTTT. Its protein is CASSLAGTDTQYF.

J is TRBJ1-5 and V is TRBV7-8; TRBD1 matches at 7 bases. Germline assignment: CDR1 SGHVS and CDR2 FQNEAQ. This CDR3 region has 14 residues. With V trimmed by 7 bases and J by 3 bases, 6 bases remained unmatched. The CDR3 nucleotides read TGTGCCAGCACGAGAACAGGGGTCAATCAGCCCCAGCATTTT. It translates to CASTRTGVNQPQHF.